This T cell receptor (beta chain) was observed in a study of Graves' ophthalmopathy and Graves' hyperthyroidism. Whole-study context: No treatment had been given when peripheral blood was collected at initial diagnosis. Study observations and caveats: Built on 13 signatures, a model told ophthalmopathy apart from stable hyperthyroidism with around 90% sensitivity and under 83% specificity. The model forecast ophthalmopathy progression, reaching around 66% sensitivity and around 75% specificity.

Many counts were recorded for this clonotype. The antigen is undetermined. The starting material, roughly 9.4 ml of fresh peripheral blood, provided the PBMCs. V was clipped by 5 bases and J by 4 bases; unmatched bases: 8. Germline V gene data show CDR1 as GTSNPN and CDR2 as SVGIG (reference sequence). This CDR3 has 14 amino acids. CDR3 regions of TCR beta were amplified from RNA transcripts. HTBI primers were used in a first-round RT-PCR, which preceded a second-round multiplex PCR. One entry per CDR3 protein results from TCRdb running MiXCR on the multiplex PCR reads. The table lists about 400,000 distinct CDR3 sequences, 15% to 20% of them singletons.

This chain uses TRBV30 with TRBJ1-5; 7 bases fit TRBD1. Material: peripheral blood. The source of this sequence is a woman younger than 30 with Graves' ophthalmopathy. The DNA of the CDR3 is TGTGCCTGGCAGGGGGACGGGCGAAATCAGCCCCAGCATTTT. This encodes CAWQGDGRNQPQHF. Based on the CDR3 plus reference TRBV30 and TRBJ1-5, the full variable domain is SQTIHQWPATLVQPVGSPLSLECTVEGTSNPNLYWYRQAAGRGLQLLFYSVGIGQISSEVPQNLSASRPQDRQFILSSKKLLLSDSGFYLCAWQGDGRNQPQHFGDGTRLSIL.